This is a list of T cell receptor beta chains from one sample in a study of blood T cells in healthy people across ages. TCRdb re-derived calls from the 5' RACE reads in MiXCR, one entry per CDR3 protein. The sample lists about 680,000 distinct CDR3 sequences; about 52% were seen once. Sequencing was carried out using blood. The receptors shown here come from a woman aged 55-70 years in good health. The CDR3 runs from the conserved cysteine through the conserved F or W. D genes are given only for firm matches. A clone size is listed for some rows: how often the clone was seen (once, few, many), or a class if it is expanded.

v_call	clone_size	d_call	j_call	cdr3_nt	cdr3_aa
TRBV6-2/TRBV6-3	-	TRBD1	TRBJ1-2	TGTGCCAGCAGTGGGACAGCCTCTCATTCTAACTATGGCTACACCTTC	CASSGTASHSNYGYTF
TRBV5-1	-	TRBD1	TRBJ1-4	TGCGCCAGCAGCCGAGGGACAGCTAATGAAAAACTGTTTTTT	CASSRGTANEKLFF
TRBV5-5	-	-	TRBJ1-2	TGTGCCAGCAGCTTGGATGGGGCGGTAGACTATGGCTACACCTTC	CASSLDGAVDYGYTF
TRBV20-1	few	TRBD2	TRBJ2-7	TGCAGTGCTAGTCCAGCGGGAGTAATGTACGAGCAGTACTTC	CSASPAGVMYEQYF
TRBV7-2	-	-	TRBJ2-7	TGTGCCAGCAGCTTAGGTCGTCTTCCCTACGAGCAGTACTTC	CASSLGRLPYEQYF
TRBV5-1	few	-	TRBJ2-5	TGCGCCAGCAGCGTCGTGGGCGCAGAGACCCAGTACTTC	CASSVVGAETQYF
TRBV18	few	-	TRBJ1-4	TGTGCCAGCAGCCCCGGTGAAAAACTGTTTTTT	CASSPGEKLFF
TRBV2	-	-	TRBJ1-3	TGTGCCAGCAGCGGCGTCAGCACGGGAAACACCATATATTTT	CASSGVSTGNTIYF
TRBV7-9	few	-	TRBJ2-7	TGTGCCAGCAGCTCCGCTATTAGCTCCTACGAGCAGTACTTC	CASSSAISSYEQYF
TRBV13	-	TRBD2	TRBJ2-7	TGTGCCAGCAGCCCCCAATTTCCCACTAGCGGCGAAACCCAGTACTTC	CASSPQFPTSGETQYF
TRBV4-2	-	-	TRBJ1-1	TGTGCCAGCAGCCCCCAGGGGTGGGTCACGGAAGCTTTCTTT	CASSPQGWVTEAFF
TRBV29-1	-	TRBD1	TRBJ2-7	TGCAGCGTTGAGGGACAGGGGTCGGGGCAGTACTTC	CSVEGQGSGQYF
TRBV5-1	-	-	TRBJ2-3	TGCGCCAGCAGCTCCCGGGACCCGCCCACAGATACGCAGTATTTT	CASSSRDPPTDTQYF
TRBV7-2	few	TRBD2	TRBJ2-7	TGTGCCAGCAGCTTAGTTGGACTAGCGGGAGGGTACTCCTACGAGCAGTACTTC	CASSLVGLAGGYSYEQYF
TRBV5-4	few	TRBD2	TRBJ2-3	TGTGCCAGCAGCGTGCAGGGACTAGCGCCCGATACGCAGTATTTT	CASSVQGLAPDTQYF
TRBV27	-	-	TRBJ2-3	TGTGCCAGCAGCCCGGAGAGGCTATCCGTACGAGATACGCAGTATTTT	CASSPERLSVRDTQYF
TRBV10-3	-	-	TRBJ2-3	TGTGCCATCAGTGAGCGAGGACGCACAGATACGCAGTATTTT	CAISERGRTDTQYF
TRBV10-3	-	TRBD2	TRBJ2-6	TGTGCCATCAGTGTATCGACTAGCGGAAATTCTGGGGCCAACGTCCTGACTTTC	CAISVSTSGNSGANVLTF
TRBV12-3/TRBV12-4	-	-	TRBJ1-1	TGTGCCAGCAGTTTAGGAGGAAGGTCGGACACTGAAGCTTTCTTT	CASSLGGRSDTEAFF
TRBV5-1	-	-	TRBJ2-5	TGCGCCAGCAGCGTGACTACTCGACAAGAGACCCAGTACTTC	CASSVTTRQETQYF
TRBV12-3/TRBV12-4	-	-	TRBJ1-6	TGTGCCAGCAGTCCGAATCCGGGAGCGTCCATCCCCCTCCACTTT	CASSPNPGASIPLHF
TRBV6-2/TRBV6-3	-	TRBD1	TRBJ2-4	TGTGCCAGCAGTTACCGGAGAAACAGGGGGGACATTCAGTACTTC	CASSYRRNRGDIQYF
TRBV7-2	-	-	TRBJ1-5	TGTGCCAGCAGCTTTAACCCGAATCAGCCCCAGCATTTT	CASSFNPNQPQHF
TRBV20-1	-	-	TRBJ1-2	TGCAGTGCTAGTCGCTCGACGGGGCCCAGGAGCTATGGCTACACCTTC	CSASRSTGPRSYGYTF
TRBV15	few	-	TRBJ2-1	TGTGCCACCACGAGCAGATCCACGAACAATGAGCAGTTCTTC	CATTSRSTNNEQFF
TRBV21-1	-	-	TRBJ2-7	TGTGCCAGCAAGGGGCCGTCAGGGCCTACCTACGAGCAGTACTTC	CASKGPSGPTYEQYF
TRBV14	few	TRBD2	TRBJ2-5	TGTGCCAGCAGCCACGGCACCGGGACTAGCGGCCCTAAAGAGACCCAGTACTTC	CASSHGTGTSGPKETQYF
TRBV6-6	-	-	TRBJ1-1	TGTGCCAGCAGTGACGGGGGGACTAACACTGAAGCTTTCTTT	CASSDGGTNTEAFF
TRBV5-1	-	-	TRBJ1-4	TGCGCCAGCAGCGCCGAGGGGTCAACTAATGAAAAACTGTTTTTT	CASSAEGSTNEKLFF
TRBV5-4	-	TRBD2	TRBJ2-7	TGTGCCAGCAGCCATATAGCGGGAGGAGGTGGCGAGCAGTACTTC	CASSHIAGGGGEQYF
TRBV20-1	-	-	TRBJ2-5	TGCAGTGCTAGTTCATACACTACTACGGGGCAGTACTTC	CSASSYTTTGQYF
TRBV20-1	-	-	TRBJ1-4	TGCAGTGCTCGCCGAGGGGCGGGGGTTGAAAAACTGTTTTTT	CSARRGAGVEKLFF
TRBV2	-	-	TRBJ2-1	TGTGCCAGCAGTGCCCAATCCGGGTCCTACAATGAGCAGTTCTTC	CASSAQSGSYNEQFF
TRBV7-2	once	-	TRBJ2-1	TGTGCCAGCAGCCCCCTGGCGGTTGAGCAGTTCTTC	CASSPLAVEQFF
TRBV7-9	few	TRBD1	TRBJ1-2	TGTGCCAGCAGCTCCCCCGACAGGGGGGATTATGGCTACACCTTC	CASSSPDRGDYGYTF
TRBV10-3	few	TRBD1	TRBJ1-2	TGTGCCATCACTCCGGACAGGGACGGGTATGGCTACACCTTC	CAITPDRDGYGYTF
TRBV20-1	-	-	TRBJ2-1	TGCAGTGCTAGAGGTCAGGGGGGGGGGTTCTTC	CSARGQGGGFF
TRBV5-1	-	-	TRBJ2-3	TGCGCCAGCAGCCTGGGGGCCGACGGGTTCACAGATACGCAGTATTTT	CASSLGADGFTDTQYF
TRBV25-1	-	-	TRBJ2-7	TGTGCCAGCAGTGAATTGAGTAGCGGATACTACGAGCAGTACTTC	CASSELSSGYYEQYF
TRBV2	-	-	TRBJ1-1	TGTGCCAGCAGTGAGAAATTCCCGAACACTGAAGCTTTCTTT	CASSEKFPNTEAFF
TRBV15	few	-	TRBJ1-5	TGTGCCACCAGCAGAGGCACAGATAATCAGCCCCAGCATTTT	CATSRGTDNQPQHF
TRBV4-2	-	TRBD2	TRBJ2-1	TGTGCCAGCAGCCGGGACTTCAGCGGGAGCTTTGAGCAGTTCTTC	CASSRDFSGSFEQFF
TRBV9	few	-	TRBJ1-5	TGTGCCAGCAGCCCAGGACAGAACAATCAGCCCCAGCATTTT	CASSPGQNNQPQHF